The T cell receptor (beta chain) described here comes from a study of response to subunit inactivated influenza vaccine (dated by TCRdb to the late 2010s). About the full investigation: Deep quantitative profiling of the T cell receptor repertoire was used in the study to follow responses to a trivalent subunit inactivated influenza vaccine.

The germline V gene supplies CDR1 SGHRS and CDR2 YFSETQ. After removal of 4 bases from V and 2 bases from J, the junction retains 10 bases not matched to a gene. Including cysteine and phenylalanine, the CDR3 has 16 amino acids. Only the CDR3 region is kept as DNA, spanning 48 bases read in frame from base 1. Summary of the overall study and its limitations: It was suggested by the authors that each seasonal influenza vaccination may recruit only a limited number of new T cells.

The intended sense of this specimen's time point label: approximately 47 days after influenza vaccine administration. This clonotype was observed a handful of times. It lacks a known antigen. No base-level quality is on record; no much larger clone is a single base apart. Library method: RT-PCR. The sequencer listed for this sample is Illumina HiSeq 2500. The raw public data were reprocessed by TCRdb itself: fastp quality trimming at Q25, MiXCR clonotype calling, in-frame beta chains only. Every entry covers one CDR3 protein and lists the most common genes and DNA from its rows. Here the sample has some 500,000 distinct CDR3 sequences; 10% to 15% occur a single time. The ten largest clonotypes hold about 12% of the sample.

This TCR was recovered from a man in his fifties or sixties who received an inactivated influenza vaccine. Donor details come from another sample of the same person, matched by shared clones. The chain is assembled from TRBV5-1 and TRBJ2-7; 9 central nucleotides agree with TRBD1. Sequenced here: PBMCs from blood, sampled more than 35 days after vaccination. The DNA is as follows: TGCGCCAGCAGCCGGTATGGGGGACAGGGAACCTACGAGCAGTACTTC. The translation is CASSRYGGQGTYEQYF.